Detailed here is one T cell receptor beta chain. What it recognizes is unknown. The assay was immunoSEQ multiplex PCR, and TCRdb's table has in-frame clones only and misses some. The data contain approximately 60,000 clones, about four fifths of them singletons. This specimen belongs to a study of OX40 agonist ivuxolimab in advanced cancers. At the level of the study: The patients got ivuxolimab, which is an agonistic anti-OX40 (CD134) antibody. Patients in the trial were receiving intravenous ivuxolimab every 2 weeks, at doses of 0.01 to 10 mg/kg.

The study, taken as a whole, reports: Antigen specificity of clonally expanded peripheral T cells was not established. On average, CD8+ T cells showed a greater number of expanded clones than CD4+.

This CDR3 contains 14 residues. Germline V gene lookup returns CDR1 SNHLY and CDR2 FYNNEI. V lost 2 bases to trimming and J lost 11 bases; unmatched junction nucleotides: 11. This clonotype was obtained from an adult with an advanced solid tumor such as melanoma, head and neck, liver or kidney cancer. The input for sequencing was CD4+ or CD8+ T cells sorted from blood, taken in a trial of the OX40 agonist ivuxolimab. The chain is built from TRBV2 and TRBJ1-1; 7 nucleotides agree with TRBD1. The DNA of the CDR3 is TGTGCCAGCAGTGAATGGACAGGCCCTGGGCGGGCTTTCTTT. It encodes CASSEWTGPGRAFF. The full variable domain, with the rest looked up from reference TRBV2 and TRBJ1-1, is EPEVTQTPSHQVTQMGQEVILRCVPISNHLYFYWYRQILGQKVEFLVSFYNNEISEKSEIFDDQFSVERPDGSNFTLKIRSTKLEDSAMYFCASSEWTGPGRAFFGQGTRLTVV.